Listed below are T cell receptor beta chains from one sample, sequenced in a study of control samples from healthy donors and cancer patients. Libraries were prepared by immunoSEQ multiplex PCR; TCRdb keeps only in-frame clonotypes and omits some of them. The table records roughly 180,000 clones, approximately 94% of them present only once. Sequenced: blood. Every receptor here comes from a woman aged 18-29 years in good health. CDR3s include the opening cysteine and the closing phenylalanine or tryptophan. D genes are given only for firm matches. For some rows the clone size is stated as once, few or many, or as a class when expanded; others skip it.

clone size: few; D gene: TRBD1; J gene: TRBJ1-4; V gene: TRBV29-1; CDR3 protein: CSAGHRGTNEKLFF; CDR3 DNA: TGCAGCGCCGGCCACAGGGGAACTAATGAAAAACTGTTTTTT
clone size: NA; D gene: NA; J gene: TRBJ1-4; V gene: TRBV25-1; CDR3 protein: CASSEYTGLSTNEKLFF; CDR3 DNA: TGTGCCAGCAGTGAATATACAGGCTTGTCAACTAATGAAAAACTGTTTTTT
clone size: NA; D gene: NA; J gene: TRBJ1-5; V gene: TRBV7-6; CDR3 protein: CASSAFLEGNQPQHF; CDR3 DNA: TGTGCCAGCAGCGCGTTCTTGGAAGGCAATCAGCCCCAGCATTTT
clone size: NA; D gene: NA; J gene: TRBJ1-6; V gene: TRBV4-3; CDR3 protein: CASSQDTVQSPLHF; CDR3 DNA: TGCGCCAGCAGCCAAGATACTGTGCAGTCACCCCTCCACTTT
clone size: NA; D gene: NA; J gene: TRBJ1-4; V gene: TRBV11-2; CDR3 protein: CASSLYRTTEKLFF; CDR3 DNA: TGTGCCAGCAGCCTTTACCGGACAACTGAAAAACTGTTTTTT
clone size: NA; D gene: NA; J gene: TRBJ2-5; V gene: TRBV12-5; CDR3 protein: CASGPHRDQYQETQYF; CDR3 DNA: TGTGCTAGTGGTCCCCACCGAGACCAGTACCAAGAGACCCAGTACTTC
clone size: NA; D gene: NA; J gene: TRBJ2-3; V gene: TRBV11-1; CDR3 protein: CASSSITADTQYF; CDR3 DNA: TGTGCCAGCAGCTCAATTACCGCGGATACGCAGTATTTT
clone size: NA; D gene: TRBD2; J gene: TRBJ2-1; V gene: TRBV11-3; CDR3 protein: CASSLRTSGRVNEQFF; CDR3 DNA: TGTGCCAGCAGCTTAAGGACTAGCGGGAGGGTCAATGAGCAGTTCTTC
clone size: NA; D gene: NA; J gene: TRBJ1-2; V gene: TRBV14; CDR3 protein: CASSQGPAINYGYTF; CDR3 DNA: TGTGCCAGCAGCCAAGGGCCAGCGATTAACTATGGCTACACCTTC
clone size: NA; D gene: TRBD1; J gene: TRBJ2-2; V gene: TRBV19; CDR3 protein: CASSIHAGGGTGELFF; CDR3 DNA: TGTGCCAGTAGTATTCATGCAGGGGGCGGCACCGGGGAGCTGTTTTTT
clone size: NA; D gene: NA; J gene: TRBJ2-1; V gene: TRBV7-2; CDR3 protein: CASRAEPIYNEQFF; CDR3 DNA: TGTGCCAGCAGGGCGGAACCGATCTACAATGAGCAGTTCTTC
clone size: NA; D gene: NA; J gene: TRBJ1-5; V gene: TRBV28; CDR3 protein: CASSLFSQGKSNQPQHF; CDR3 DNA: TGTGCCAGCAGTTTATTTAGTCAGGGGAAAAGCAATCAGCCCCAGCATTTT
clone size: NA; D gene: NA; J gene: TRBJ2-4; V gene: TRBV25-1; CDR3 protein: CASSDFRGGKNIQYF; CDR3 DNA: TGTGCCAGCAGTGATTTCAGGGGCGGGAAAAACATTCAGTACTTC
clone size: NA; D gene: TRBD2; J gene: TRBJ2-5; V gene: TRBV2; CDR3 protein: CASSDLAGGQETQYF; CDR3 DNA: TGTGCCAGCAGTGACTTGGCGGGGGGACAAGAGACCCAGTACTTC
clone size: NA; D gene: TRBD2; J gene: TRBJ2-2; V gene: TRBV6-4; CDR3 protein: CASSASGVNTGELFF; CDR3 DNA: TGTGCCAGCAGCGCTAGCGGAGTAAACACCGGGGAGCTGTTTTTT
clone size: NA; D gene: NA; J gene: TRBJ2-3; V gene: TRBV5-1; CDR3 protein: CASNRLGGRDTQYF; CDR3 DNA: TGCGCCAGCAACCGACTTGGGGGCAGAGATACGCAGTATTTT
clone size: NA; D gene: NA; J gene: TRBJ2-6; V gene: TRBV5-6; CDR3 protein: CASSFPSPLSGANVLTF; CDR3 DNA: TGTGCCAGCAGCTTCCCCAGCCCTCTCTCTGGGGCCAACGTCCTGACTTTC
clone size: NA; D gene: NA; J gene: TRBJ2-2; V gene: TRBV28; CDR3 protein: CASSPHPAGDIKNTGELFF; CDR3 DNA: TGTGCCAGCAGCCCCCACCCGGCAGGGGACATAAAGAACACCGGGGAGCTGTTTTTT
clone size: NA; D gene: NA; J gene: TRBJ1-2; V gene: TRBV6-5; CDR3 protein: CASRPDRRYGYTF; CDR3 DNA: TGTGCCAGCAGGCCGGACAGAAGATATGGCTACACCTTC
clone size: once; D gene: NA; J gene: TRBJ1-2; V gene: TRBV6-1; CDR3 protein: CASSDPGRNYGYTF; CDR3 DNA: TGTGCCAGCAGTGACCCCGGACGAAACTATGGCTACACCTTC
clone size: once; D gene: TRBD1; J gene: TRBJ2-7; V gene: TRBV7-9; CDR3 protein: CASSRPGQKFYEQYF; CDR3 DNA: TGTGCCAGCAGCCGTCCGGGACAGAAGTTCTACGAGCAGTACTTC
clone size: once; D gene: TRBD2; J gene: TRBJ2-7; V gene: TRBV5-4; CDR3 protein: CASGGGRPYEQYF; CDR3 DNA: TGTGCCAGCGGGGGAGGGAGGCCTTACGAGCAGTACTTC
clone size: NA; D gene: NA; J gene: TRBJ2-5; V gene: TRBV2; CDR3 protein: CASSPLLQETQYF; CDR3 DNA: TGTGCCAGCAGTCCGCTCCTCCAAGAGACCCAGTACTTC
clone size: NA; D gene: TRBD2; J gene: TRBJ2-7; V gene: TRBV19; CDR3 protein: CASSQTWTSGIYEQYF; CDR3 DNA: TGTGCCAGTAGTCAAACCTGGACTAGCGGGATTTACGAGCAGTACTTC
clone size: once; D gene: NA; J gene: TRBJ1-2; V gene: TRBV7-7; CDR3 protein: CADRYHGVICWNYSYGYTF; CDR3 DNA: TGTGCTGACCGATACCACGGCGTCATATGCTGGAATTACAGCTATGGCTACACCTTC
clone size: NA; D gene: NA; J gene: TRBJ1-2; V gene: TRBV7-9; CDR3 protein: CASSLREGQTEGYGYTF; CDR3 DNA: TGTGCCAGCAGCTTAAGGGAGGGTCAGACTGAGGGCTATGGCTACACCTTC
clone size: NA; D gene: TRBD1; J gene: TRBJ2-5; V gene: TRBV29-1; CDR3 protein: CSVETGEKTQYF; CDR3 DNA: TGCAGCGTCGAGACAGGGGAGAAGACCCAGTACTTC
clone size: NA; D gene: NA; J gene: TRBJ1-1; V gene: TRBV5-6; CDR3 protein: CASSRTGTDEAFF; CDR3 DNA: TGTGCCAGCAGCCGCACAGGGACGGATGAAGCTTTCTTT
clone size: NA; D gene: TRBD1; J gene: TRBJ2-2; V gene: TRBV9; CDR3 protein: CASSPRDRSDTGELFF; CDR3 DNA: TGTGCCAGCAGCCCGCGGGACAGGTCCGACACCGGGGAGCTGTTTTTT
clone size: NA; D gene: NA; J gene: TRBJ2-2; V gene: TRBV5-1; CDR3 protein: CASSWGTATGELFF; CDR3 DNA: TGCGCCAGCAGCTGGGGGACGGCTACCGGGGAGCTGTTTTTT
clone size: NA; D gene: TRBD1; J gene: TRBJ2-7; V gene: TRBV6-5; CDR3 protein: CASSYRAGGGYEQYF; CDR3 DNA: TGTGCCAGCAGTTACCGGGCAGGGGGCGGTTACGAGCAGTACTTC
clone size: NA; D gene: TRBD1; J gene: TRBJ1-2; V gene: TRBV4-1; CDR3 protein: CASRPGQAKGNNYGYTF; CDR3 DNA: TGCGCCAGCAGACCTGGACAGGCAAAAGGCAATAACTATGGCTACACCTTC
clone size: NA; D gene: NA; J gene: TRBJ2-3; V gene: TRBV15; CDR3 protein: CATSRDRVHTQYF; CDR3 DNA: TGTGCCACCAGCAGAGATAGAGTGCATACGCAGTATTTT
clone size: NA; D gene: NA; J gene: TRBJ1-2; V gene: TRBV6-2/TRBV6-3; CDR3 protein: CASSYLTGTYGYTF; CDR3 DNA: TGTGCCAGCAGTTACCTCACAGGGACCTATGGCTACACCTTC
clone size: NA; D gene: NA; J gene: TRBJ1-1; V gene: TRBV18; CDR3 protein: CASSPLESEAFF; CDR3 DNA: TGTGCCAGCTCACCACTTGAATCCGAAGCTTTCTTT